This T cell receptor beta chain was retrieved from a study of cytomegalovirus exposure and HLA in healthy donors. The study ran its PCR with 60 Vbeta and 13 Jbeta primers. Sequencing was performed with immunoSEQ multiplex PCR; in TCRdb, only in-frame clones are kept and a portion is missing. The profile shows about 120,000 clones, 15% to 17% of them singletons. With 8 bases removed from V and 7 bases from J, the gap between germline ends came to 15 bases. This CDR3 comprises 13 residues. Germline V gene lookup returns CDR1 MNHEY and CDR2 SMNVEV (reference sequence). The specimen was PBMCs. The receptor was derived from a woman aged 18-30 years in good health and CMV-seronegative. V usage is TRBV27 and J usage is TRBJ1-5, with D uncertain. CDR3 region: CASSPRGSQPQHF. The CDR3, as DNA: TGTGCCAGCTCCCCGCGGGGATCCCAGCCCCAGCATTTT.